One sample yielded the 5 T cell receptor beta chains listed below, sequenced in a study of T cell changes during pregnancy in multiple sclerosis. Measured with immunoSEQ multiplex PCR; TCRdb has only the in-frame clones, and not every one. The sample has approximately 130,000 clones; roughly 95% are singletons. The material sequenced was peripheral blood, taken after pregnancy. The receptors derive from a female donor with multiple sclerosis, enrolled in a pregnancy study.

The gene calls are TRBV15 and TRBJ2-7; possibly TRBD1 for D (6 bases). Germline values: CDR1 LNHNV, CDR2 YYDKDF (reference sequence). This CDR3 has 14 amino acids. The V gene lost 10 bases and the J gene lost 7 bases, with 23 bases spanning the gap. CDR3 DNA sequence: TGTGCCAGCCAAGGGGGAGCTGGGTTGGGGGAGCAGTACTTC. It codes for CASQGGAGLGEQYF.

CDR3 in amino acids: CASRQGSSYNEQFF. CDR3 DNA sequence: TGTGCCAGCAGACAGGGGTCGTCCTACAATGAGCAGTTCTTC. The chain employs TRBV6-4 and TRBJ2-1, with 7 bases aligning to TRBD1. J gave up 1 base and V 6 bases, and 3 bases lay outside the gene matches. This CDR3 contains 14 residues. Germline V gene sequence: CDR1 MRHNA, CDR2 SNTAGT.

The CDR3: CASSFSRGGNEKLFF. In DNA form, the CDR3 reads TGTGCCAGCAGTTTTTCCAGGGGCGGAAATGAAAAACTGTTTTTT. The V and J genes are TRBV27 and TRBJ1-4; D perhaps matches TRBD1 (6 bases). Germline CDR1 reads MNHEY; CDR2 reads SMNVEV (reference sequence). V was clipped by 3 bases and J by 5 bases, with 13 bases between them. There are 15 residues in the CDR3.

In this sample, this clone turned up once. The CDR3 loop is CASSFSETQYF. CDR3 bases: TGTGCCAGCAGTTTCTCAGAGACCCAGTACTTC. The chain recombines TRBV28 with TRBJ2-5; D gene ambiguous. With 3 bases removed from V and 4 bases from J, the gap between germline ends came to 3 bases. Germline CDR1 reads MDHEN; CDR2 reads SYDVKM. This CDR3 is 11 amino acids long.

This clone was counted a single time. The chain recombines TRBV7-8 with TRBJ2-5; perhaps TRBD2 as D (6 bases). Trimming took 3 bases from V and 4 from J, leaving 9 bases between them. The germline gives CDR1 SGHVS, CDR2 FQNEAQ. The length of the CDR3 is 13 residues. CDR3 coding DNA: TGTGCCAGCAGCTTGCCTAGCGCAGAGACCCAGTACTTC. Translating gives CASSLPSAETQYF.